This TCR beta chain was profiled in a study of Graves' ophthalmopathy and Graves' hyperthyroidism. For repertoire sequencing, the TCR beta CDR3 regions were amplified from RNA transcripts. HTBI-primed first-round RT-PCR preceded second-round multiplex PCR. TCRdb called the multiplex PCR reads again in MiXCR, with one record for every CDR3 protein. The data contain about 660,000 distinct CDR3 sequences, just over 40% of them singletons. A duration under 3 months, NOSPECS ≥4, CAS ≥3 and moderate-to-severe activity characterized the donors with ophthalmopathy. Fresh peripheral blood (about 10 ml) yielded the PBMCs. The V gene's germline CDR1 is SNHLY and CDR2 FYNNEI. With 8 bases clipped from V and 5 bases from J, the junction kept 12 bases outside the gene matches. The CDR3 is 15 residues long. There are many counts of this clonotype.

This sequence was found in an adult man with Graves' ophthalmopathy. The rearrangement links TRBV2 to TRBJ1-2; 9 nucleotides agree with TRBD1. Sequences were obtained from peripheral blood. The CDR3 loop reads CASVHRGQGAYGYTF. CDR3 sequence (DNA): TGTGCCAGCGTCCACAGGGGGCAGGGGGCGTATGGCTACACCTTC.